This TCR beta chain was recovered during a study of cytomegalovirus exposure and HLA in healthy donors. As for the study in general: Sequencing of about 179 million T cells in an earlier analysis found 95 million to 120 million unique TCR beta sequences.

The V and J ends lost 6 bases and 7 bases respectively, with 16 bases between them. The CDR3 is 15 amino acids. Germline V gives CDR1 MNHEY, CDR2 SVGAGI. Broader study findings: Despite most TCR sequences being rare, some public TCRs occurred in many donors. TRBV6-2, TRBV6-3 and some other V segments were unresolvable in 87-base-pair reads.

It was with 60 Vbeta and 13 Jbeta primers that the PCR ran. The repertoire was sequenced with immunoSEQ multiplex PCR; TCRdb's copy has only in-frame clones and lacks some. The sample yields just over 150,000 clones, around 82% seen once. About this clone: Its antigen remains unidentified.

The sample was PBMCs. The rearrangement links TRBV6-5 to TRBJ1-6; D may be TRBD1 (6 bases). The clonotype comes from a woman in her forties or fifties in good health and CMV-seropositive. CDR3: CASRQGSTLNSPLHF. The CDR3 nucleotides are TGTGCCAGCAGACAGGGATCTACTTTAAATTCACCCCTCCACTTT.